A selection of T cell receptor beta chains follows, all from one sample in a study of T-cell reconstitution after alpha-beta-depleted transplantation in children. From the PCR reads, TCRdb called clonotypes with MiXCR, one entry per CDR3 protein. Among about 310,000 distinct CDR3 sequences listed, over 20% were seen once. The sample consisted of PBMCs, mostly from graft donor cells, taken 180 days after TCRalphabeta/CD19-depleted stem cell transplant. These receptors were obtained from a male patient aged 5 to 17 who had a stem cell transplant for acute lymphoblastic leukemia, so the T cells may come from the graft donor. CDR3s include the opening cysteine and the closing phenylalanine or tryptophan. D genes are given only for firm matches. Part of the rows lack a size; the others show once, few, many or a class for expanded clones.

len	d_gene	j_gene	abundance	v_gene	CDR3nt	CDR3aa
16	NA	TRBJ2-5	few	TRBV24-1	TGTGCCACCAGTGATTTGGATATTAGAGGGCAAGAGACCCAGTACTTC	CATSDLDIRGQETQYF
15	TRBD2	TRBJ2-1	NA	TRBV6-5	TGTGCCAGCAGTTACGGGACTAGCGGGTTTTTTGAGCAGTTCTTC	CASSYGTSGFFEQFF
12	NA	TRBJ2-5	many	TRBV4-2	TGTGCCAGCAGCCAAGGAGGGGAGACCCAGTACTTC	CASSQGGETQYF
14	TRBD2	TRBJ2-5	few	TRBV6-2/TRBV6-3	TGTGCCAGCAGATGGCGGGAGGGAACCGAGACCCAGTACTTC	CASRWREGTETQYF
15	NA	TRBJ1-4	NA	TRBV21-1	TGTGCCAGCTGCCGGGAGGACAGGGATAATGAAAAACTGTTTTTT	CASCREDRDNEKLFF
15	TRBD1	TRBJ1-2	few	TRBV5-1	TGCGCCAGCAGCTTCAGGACAGGGGGTGGCTATGGCTACACCTTC	CASSFRTGGGYGYTF
17	NA	TRBJ2-1	NA	TRBV13	TGTGCCAGCAGCTCTCGAACGCCCTCTTCAACCTACAATGAGCAGTTCTTC	CASSSRTPSSTYNEQFF
16	TRBD2	TRBJ2-1	NA	TRBV5-1	TGCGCCAGCAGCTTGGCCGGGACTAGCGGGGGAAATGAGCAGTTCTTC	CASSLAGTSGGNEQFF
15	NA	TRBJ2-1	few	TRBV4-2	TGTGCCAGCAGCCAAGCCCCACCGGCAAACAATGAGCAGTTCTTC	CASSQAPPANNEQFF
15	TRBD2	TRBJ2-3	few	TRBV6-1	TGTGCCAGCAGAGGTAGCGGGAGACGTGCAGATACGCAGTATTTT	CASRGSGRRADTQYF
13	TRBD1	TRBJ2-7	NA	TRBV5-1	TGCGCCAGCAGCTCGGACAGGGCCTACGAGCAGTACTTC	CASSSDRAYEQYF
17	TRBD2	TRBJ2-7	NA	TRBV10-1	TGCGCCAGCAGTGAGCAAGGGACTAGCGGGACCTTCTACGAGCAGTACTTC	CASSEQGTSGTFYEQYF
16	TRBD1	TRBJ2-7	NA	TRBV27	TGTGCCAGCAGTTTAAGGGGGACAGATCTTTACTACGAGCAGTACTTC	CASSLRGTDLYYEQYF
16	TRBD2	TRBJ2-3	once	TRBV11-2	TGTGCCAGCATCACCTCTAGCGGGGGTAGCACAGATACGCAGTATTTT	CASITSSGGSTDTQYF
13	NA	TRBJ2-7	few	TRBV7-8	TGTGCCAGCGTACCTCTCCCTAGCTACGAGCAGTACTTC	CASVPLPSYEQYF
16	NA	TRBJ2-4	NA	TRBV7-3	TGTGCCAGCAGCTTAAGTGGCGGGATAGCCAAAAACATTCAGTACTTC	CASSLSGGIAKNIQYF
15	NA	TRBJ2-2	NA	TRBV9	TGTGCCAGCAGCCCGTCTAGTTCGAACACCGGGGAGCTGTTTTTT	CASSPSSSNTGELFF
14	TRBD1	TRBJ1-2	NA	TRBV20-1	TGCAGTGCTACCAGCCGACAGGGGGAAAATGGCTACACCTTC	CSATSRQGENGYTF
17	TRBD1	TRBJ2-4	NA	TRBV12-3/TRBV12-4	TGTGCCAGCAGTCGACAGGGGCCCCCTATAGCCAAAAACATTCAGTACTTC	CASSRQGPPIAKNIQYF
16	TRBD1	TRBJ2-2	few	TRBV24-1	TGTGCCACCAGTGATTTGGACAGGGGAGGCTCCGGGGAGCTGTTTTTT	CATSDLDRGGSGELFF
14	NA	TRBJ1-2	NA	TRBV6-5	TGTGCCAGCAGTTACAGGAGGGGCCCCTATGGCTACACCTTC	CASSYRRGPYGYTF
18	TRBD2	TRBJ2-2	few	TRBV29-1	TGCAGCGTTGAGAAATGGGCTAGCGGGGTCAAAAGAACCGGGGAGCTGTTTTTT	CSVEKWASGVKRTGELFF
15	NA	TRBJ2-7	NA	TRBV20-1	TGCAGTGCTAGAGGGCCTAGCACCACCTCCTACGAGCAGTACTTC	CSARGPSTTSYEQYF
22	TRBD2	TRBJ2-1	NA	TRBV11-3	TGTGCCAGCAGCATAGGGACAGCGGGACTAGCGGGTTTTACGAGCTCCTACAATGAGCAGTTCTTC	CASSIGTAGLAGFTSSYNEQFF
12	NA	TRBJ1-2	few	TRBV12-3/TRBV12-4	TGTGCCAGCAGGGGAACGGACTATGGCTACACCTTC	CASRGTDYGYTF
13	NA	TRBJ1-6	NA	TRBV7-2	TGTGCCAGCAGCTTATCCCTGGACTGGCCCCTCCACTTT	CASSLSLDWPLHF
16	TRBD2	TRBJ2-7	few	TRBV29-1	TGCAGCGCTACCGGGACTAGCCGTCTTAGTTCGACCGAGCAGTACTTC	CSATGTSRLSSTEQYF
14	NA	TRBJ2-5	few	TRBV29-1	TGCAGCGTTGATACAGGGCCGAGCCAAGAGACCCAGTACTTC	CSVDTGPSQETQYF
13	NA	TRBJ1-1	NA	TRBV7-3	TGTGCCAGCAGCTTAATGATGAACACTGAAGCTTTCTTT	CASSLMMNTEAFF